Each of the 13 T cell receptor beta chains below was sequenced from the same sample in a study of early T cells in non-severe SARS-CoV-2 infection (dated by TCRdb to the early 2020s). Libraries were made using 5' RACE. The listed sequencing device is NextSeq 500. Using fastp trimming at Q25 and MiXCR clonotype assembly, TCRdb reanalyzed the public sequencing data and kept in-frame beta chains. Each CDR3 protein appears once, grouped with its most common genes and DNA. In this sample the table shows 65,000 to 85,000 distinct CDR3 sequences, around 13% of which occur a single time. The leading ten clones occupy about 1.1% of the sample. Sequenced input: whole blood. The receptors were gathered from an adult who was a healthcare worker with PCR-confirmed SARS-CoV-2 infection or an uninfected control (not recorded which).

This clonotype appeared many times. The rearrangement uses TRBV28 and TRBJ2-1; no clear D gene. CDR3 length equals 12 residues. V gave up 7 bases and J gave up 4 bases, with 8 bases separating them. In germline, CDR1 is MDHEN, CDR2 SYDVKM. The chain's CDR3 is CASTGLYNEQFF. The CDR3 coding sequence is TGTGCCAGCACGGGTCTATACAATGAGCAGTTCTTC.

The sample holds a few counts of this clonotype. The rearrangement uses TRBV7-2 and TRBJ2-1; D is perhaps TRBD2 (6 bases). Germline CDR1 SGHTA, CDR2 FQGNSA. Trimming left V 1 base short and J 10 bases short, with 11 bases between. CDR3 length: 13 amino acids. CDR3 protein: CASSLVQGGEQFF. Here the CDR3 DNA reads TGTGCCAGCAGCTTAGTCCAGGGAGGAGAGCAGTTCTTC.

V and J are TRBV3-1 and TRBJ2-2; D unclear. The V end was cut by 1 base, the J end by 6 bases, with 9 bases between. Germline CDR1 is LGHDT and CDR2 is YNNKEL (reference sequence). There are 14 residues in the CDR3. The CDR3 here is CASSQGGTAGELFF. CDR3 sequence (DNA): TGTGCCAGCAGCCAAGGGGGAACGGCCGGGGAGCTGTTTTTT.

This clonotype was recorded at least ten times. The CDR3: CASSYGGGRGTAFF. DNA for the CDR3: TGTGCCAGCAGTTACGGTGGGGGCAGGGGTACAGCTTTCTTT. The V call is TRBV6-5, the J call TRBJ1-1; D perhaps matches TRBD1 (6 bases). Per the germline V gene, CDR1 is MNHEY and CDR2 is SVGAGI. V gave up 2 bases and J gave up 10 bases, with 17 bases separating them. This CDR3 is built from 14 residues.

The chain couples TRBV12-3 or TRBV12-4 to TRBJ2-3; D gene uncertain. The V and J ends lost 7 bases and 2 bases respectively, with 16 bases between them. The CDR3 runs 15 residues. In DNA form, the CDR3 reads TGTGCCAGCATCTCTAGGGAACTTTTCACAGATACGCAGTATTTT. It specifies CASISRELFTDTQYF.

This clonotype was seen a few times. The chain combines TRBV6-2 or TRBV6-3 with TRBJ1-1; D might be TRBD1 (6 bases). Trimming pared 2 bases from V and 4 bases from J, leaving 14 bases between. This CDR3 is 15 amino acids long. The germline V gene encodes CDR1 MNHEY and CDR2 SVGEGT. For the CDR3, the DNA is TGTGCCAGCAGTTACCTGCGGGGGCTGGGCACTGAAGCTTTCTTT. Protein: CASSYLRGLGTEAFF.

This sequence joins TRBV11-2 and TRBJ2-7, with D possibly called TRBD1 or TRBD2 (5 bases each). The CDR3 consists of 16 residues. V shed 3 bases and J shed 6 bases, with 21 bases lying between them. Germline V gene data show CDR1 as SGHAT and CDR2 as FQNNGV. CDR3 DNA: TGTGCCAGCAGCTTGCCAGTAGGGACGGCCGACGGCGAGCAGTACTTC. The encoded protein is CASSLPVGTADGEQYF.

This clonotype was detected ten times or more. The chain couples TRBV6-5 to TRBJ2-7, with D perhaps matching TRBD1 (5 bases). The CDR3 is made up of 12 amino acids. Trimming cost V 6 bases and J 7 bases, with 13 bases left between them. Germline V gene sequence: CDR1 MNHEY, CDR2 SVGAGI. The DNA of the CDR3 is TGTGCCAGCAGATCCAGGGTCGAGGAGCAGTACTTC. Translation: CASRSRVEEQYF.

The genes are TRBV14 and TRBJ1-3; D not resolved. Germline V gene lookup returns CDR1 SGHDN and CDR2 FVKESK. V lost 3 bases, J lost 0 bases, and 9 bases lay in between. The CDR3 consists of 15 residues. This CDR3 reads CASSQAVLSGNTIYF. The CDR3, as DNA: TGTGCCAGCAGCCAGGCGGTCCTCTCTGGAAACACCATATATTTT. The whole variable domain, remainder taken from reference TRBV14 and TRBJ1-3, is EAGVTQFPSHSVIEKGQTVTLRCDPISGHDNLYWYRRVMGKEIKFLLHFVKESKQDESGMPNNRFLAERTGGTYSTLKVQPAELEDSGVYFCASSQAVLSGNTIYFGEGSWLTVV.

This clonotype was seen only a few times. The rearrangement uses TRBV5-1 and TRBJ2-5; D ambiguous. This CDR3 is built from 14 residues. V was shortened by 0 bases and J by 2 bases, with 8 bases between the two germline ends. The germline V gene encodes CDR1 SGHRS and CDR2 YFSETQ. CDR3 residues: CASSLGTEQETQYF. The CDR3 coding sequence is TGCGCCAGCAGCTTGGGGACCGAACAAGAGACCCAGTACTTC.

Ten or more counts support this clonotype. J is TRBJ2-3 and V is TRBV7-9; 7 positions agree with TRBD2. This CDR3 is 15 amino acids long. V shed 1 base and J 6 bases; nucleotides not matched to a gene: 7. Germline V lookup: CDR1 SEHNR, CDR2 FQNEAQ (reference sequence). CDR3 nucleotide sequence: TGTGCCAGCAGCTTAGGAGCGGGGATGGTGGATACGCAGTATTTT. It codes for CASSLGAGMVDTQYF.

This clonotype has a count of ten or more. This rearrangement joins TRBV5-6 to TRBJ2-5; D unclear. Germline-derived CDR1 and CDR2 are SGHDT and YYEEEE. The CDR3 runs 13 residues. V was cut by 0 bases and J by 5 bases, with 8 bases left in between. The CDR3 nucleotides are TGTGCCAGCAGCTTGGCTGGTTTGGAGACCCAGTACTTC. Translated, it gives CASSLAGLETQYF.

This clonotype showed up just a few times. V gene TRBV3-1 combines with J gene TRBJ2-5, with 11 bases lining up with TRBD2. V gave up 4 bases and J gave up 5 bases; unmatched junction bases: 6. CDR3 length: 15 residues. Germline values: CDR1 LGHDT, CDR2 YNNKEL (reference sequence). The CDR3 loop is CASSPSGGPSETQYF. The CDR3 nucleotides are TGTGCCAGCAGCCCTAGCGGGGGGCCGTCTGAGACCCAGTACTTC.